The entry that follows covers one T cell receptor (beta chain) sequence. The assay was immunoSEQ multiplex PCR, and TCRdb's table has in-frame clones only and misses some. The table records a few hundred thousand clones, 89% of them present only once. Germline CDR1 SGHDT, CDR2 YYEEEE. V was trimmed by 0 bases and J by 6 bases, leaving 19 bases between them. CDR3 size: 16 residues. The data are from a study of blood T cell repertoires in COVID-19. The wider study: The United States, Italy and Spain were the sources of the acute and convalescent COVID-19 samples. Nucleic acid was either cDNA or gDNA, and it came from T cells, B-cell-depleted T cells, or PBMCs.

This rearrangement joins TRBV5-6 to TRBJ2-7, with D perhaps matching TRBD2 (6 bases). The sequence was collected from a man in his forties with acute or convalescent COVID-19. Sample: peripheral blood. Here the CDR3 DNA reads TGTGCCAGCAGCTTGGAGATTAGCGGCCCCTCTTCCGAGCAGTACTTC. It encodes CASSLEISGPSSEQYF.